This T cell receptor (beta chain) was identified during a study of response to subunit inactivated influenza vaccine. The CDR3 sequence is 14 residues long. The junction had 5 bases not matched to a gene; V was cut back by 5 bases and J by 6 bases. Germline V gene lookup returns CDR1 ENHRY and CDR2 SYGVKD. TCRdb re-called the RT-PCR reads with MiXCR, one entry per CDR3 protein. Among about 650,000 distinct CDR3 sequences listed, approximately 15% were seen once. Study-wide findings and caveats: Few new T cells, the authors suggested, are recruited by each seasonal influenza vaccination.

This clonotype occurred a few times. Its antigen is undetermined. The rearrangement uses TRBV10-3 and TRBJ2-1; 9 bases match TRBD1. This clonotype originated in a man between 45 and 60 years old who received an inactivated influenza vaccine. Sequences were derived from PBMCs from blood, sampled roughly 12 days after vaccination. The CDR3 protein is CAISPGQGTNEQFF. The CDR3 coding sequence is TGTGCCATCAGTCCGGGACAGGGAACCAATGAGCAGTTCTTC.